The T cell receptor (beta chain) described here comes from a study of shared clonotypes between healthy human individuals. Study information: Those who served as donors were a couple of women and a few men between the ages of 18 and 49.

Whole-study results and caveats: Sampling used blood alone; tissue repertoires probably differ. Despite large depth, rarefaction showed incomplete sorted-subset sequencing.

About this clone itself: The antigen remains undetermined.

The repertoire was sequenced with immunoSEQ multiplex PCR; TCRdb's copy has only in-frame clones and lacks some. This table holds over a million clones, around 98% found once. CD45RA+ naive and CD45RA-negative memory subsets were separated from CD4+ cells. The clonotype was recovered from a man aged 30 to 45 in good health. Sequences were obtained from naive CD4+ T cells sorted from blood. As for subset: CD45RA+ positively selected.

This CDR3 is CASSSRDSHTDTQYF. DNA for the CDR3: TGTGCCAGCAGCTCAAGGGACAGTCACACAGATACGCAGTATTTT. This chain links TRBV9 with TRBJ2-3; 7 nucleotides agree with TRBD1. The CDR3 totals 15 residues. Germline assignment: CDR1 SGDLS and CDR2 YYNGEE. Trimming took 4 bases from V and 2 from J; bases not matched to a gene: 7.